This is a list of T cell receptor beta chains from one sample in a study of blood T cell repertoires in COVID-19. Measured with immunoSEQ multiplex PCR; TCRdb has only the in-frame clones, and not every one. The sample consists of about 100,000 clones, about 91% of them appearing once. Input material: peripheral blood. Receptors were obtained from a human donor in a cohort sampled during active COVID-19. The CDR3 runs from the conserved cysteine through the conserved F or W. D genes are given only for firm matches. Clone size is stated in some rows and not others, as once, few, many or a class when expanded.

d_call: -; v_call: TRBV7-6; clone_size: -; j_call: TRBJ2-5; cdr3_nt: TGTGCCAGCAGCTTAACCGCGACAGACCAAGAGACCCAGTACTTC; cdr3_aa: CASSLTATDQETQYF
d_call: TRBD1; v_call: TRBV7-2; clone_size: once; j_call: TRBJ2-1; cdr3_nt: TGTGCCAGCAGCTTAAGGTTCCGATATGGGCAGGGGGATGAGCAGTTCTTC; cdr3_aa: CASSLRFRYGQGDEQFF
d_call: TRBD1; v_call: TRBV4-2; clone_size: -; j_call: TRBJ1-1; cdr3_nt: TGTGCCAGCAGCCAATACCGGGACAGAGACAACACTGAAGCTTTCTTT; cdr3_aa: CASSQYRDRDNTEAFF
d_call: TRBD2; v_call: TRBV24-1; clone_size: -; j_call: TRBJ2-5; cdr3_nt: TGTGCCACCAGTGATATCCTAGCGGATCAAGAGACCCAGTACTTC; cdr3_aa: CATSDILADQETQYF
d_call: TRBD2; v_call: TRBV9; clone_size: -; j_call: TRBJ2-5; cdr3_nt: TGTGCCAGCAGCGTCAGCCCTCGCGGGAGCGAAGAGACCCAGTACTTC; cdr3_aa: CASSVSPRGSEETQYF
d_call: -; v_call: TRBV5-6; clone_size: -; j_call: TRBJ1-1; cdr3_nt: TGTGCCAGCAGCTTTGGGACGGCGAGGGGGGAAGCTTTCTTT; cdr3_aa: CASSFGTARGEAFF
d_call: -; v_call: TRBV5-8; clone_size: -; j_call: TRBJ2-1; cdr3_nt: TGTGCCAGCAGCTTGGCTGGACTACAAGGCAATGAGCAGTTCTTC; cdr3_aa: CASSLAGLQGNEQFF
d_call: TRBD2; v_call: TRBV19; clone_size: -; j_call: TRBJ2-5; cdr3_nt: TGTGCCAGTAGTGAGGGGAGCGGGGCCCAGTACTTC; cdr3_aa: CASSEGSGAQYF
d_call: TRBD1; v_call: TRBV29-1; clone_size: -; j_call: TRBJ2-3; cdr3_nt: TGCAGCGCCCCCGGCGGCAGGGGGAGCACAGATACGCAGTATTTT; cdr3_aa: CSAPGGRGSTDTQYF
d_call: -; v_call: TRBV28; clone_size: -; j_call: TRBJ1-5; cdr3_nt: TGTGCCGGCTCGACAGGAAATAATCAGCCCCAGCATTTT; cdr3_aa: CAGSTGNNQPQHF
d_call: -; v_call: TRBV5-1; clone_size: -; j_call: TRBJ1-1; cdr3_nt: TGCGCCAGCAGCTTGGTCCAGGCCAACACTGAAGCTTTCTTT; cdr3_aa: CASSLVQANTEAFF
d_call: TRBD1; v_call: TRBV7-9; clone_size: -; j_call: TRBJ2-7; cdr3_nt: TGTGCCAGCAGCCCCGGGACAGGCGACTACGAGCAGTACTTC; cdr3_aa: CASSPGTGDYEQYF
d_call: TRBD2; v_call: TRBV19; clone_size: -; j_call: TRBJ2-3; cdr3_nt: TGTGCCAGTAGGACAGGGACTAGCGGGAGAGGTTTCTCTAGCACAGATACGCAGTATTTT; cdr3_aa: CASRTGTSGRGFSSTDTQYF
d_call: TRBD2; v_call: TRBV5-8; clone_size: few; j_call: TRBJ2-1; cdr3_nt: TGTGCCAGCAGCTTGGTCGAAGCTAGCGGGAGCGAGATCTTC; cdr3_aa: CASSLVEASGSEIF
d_call: -; v_call: TRBV27; clone_size: -; j_call: TRBJ2-1; cdr3_nt: TGTGCCAGCAGCGGAACCGGGACAGAGCAGTTCTTC; cdr3_aa: CASSGTGTEQFF
d_call: TRBD1; v_call: TRBV4-3; clone_size: -; j_call: TRBJ2-7; cdr3_nt: TGCGCCAGCAGCCACGCCGGGACAGGACGATCCTACGAGCAGTACTTC; cdr3_aa: CASSHAGTGRSYEQYF
d_call: -; v_call: TRBV7-9; clone_size: -; j_call: TRBJ1-1; cdr3_nt: TGTGCCAGCAGTCCGGGGAAGGCTGAAGCTTTCTTT; cdr3_aa: CASSPGKAEAFF
d_call: -; v_call: TRBV27; clone_size: -; j_call: TRBJ1-6; cdr3_nt: TGTGCCAGCAGCCCATTTCAGGGTATAATTTATTCACCCCTCCACTTT; cdr3_aa: CASSPFQGIIYSPLHF
d_call: -; v_call: TRBV28; clone_size: -; j_call: TRBJ2-7; cdr3_nt: TGTGCCAGCAGTTTTCCCCCCAGGGTCTACGAGCAGTACTTC; cdr3_aa: CASSFPPRVYEQYF
d_call: TRBD1; v_call: TRBV11-3; clone_size: -; j_call: TRBJ2-1; cdr3_nt: TGTGCCAGCAGCTCAGGGGGCGAACCTTACAATGAGCAGTTCTTC; cdr3_aa: CASSSGGEPYNEQFF
d_call: -; v_call: TRBV6-6; clone_size: -; j_call: TRBJ2-3; cdr3_nt: TGTGCCAGCAGCCCCGCCGGCCCAGGGACATCCGATACGCAGTATTTT; cdr3_aa: CASSPAGPGTSDTQYF
d_call: -; v_call: TRBV30; clone_size: -; j_call: TRBJ1-4; cdr3_nt: TGTGCCTCCAACTTCCAGGTTAATGAAAAACTGTTTTTT; cdr3_aa: CASNFQVNEKLFF
d_call: TRBD2; v_call: TRBV11-2; clone_size: -; j_call: TRBJ2-5; cdr3_nt: TGTGCCAGCAGCTCCGGGGTAGCGGGAGCAGAGACCCAGTACTTC; cdr3_aa: CASSSGVAGAETQYF
d_call: -; v_call: TRBV24-1; clone_size: -; j_call: TRBJ1-2; cdr3_nt: TGTGCCACCAGTGATTCCGGGGTCTCCAGGGGTCGTTATGGCTACACCTTC; cdr3_aa: CATSDSGVSRGRYGYTF